The clone carrying this T cell receptor (beta chain) was picked up a small number of times. Per the original methods: Estimation of nucleated cell counts relied on the amplification of reference gene primers. Repertoires were generated with immunoSEQ multiplex PCR, while TCRdb's copy carries only in-frame clones and drops some. D and trimming were read from the DNA, whereas the V and J calls and clone size are those reported in that table. The sample has 95,000 to 120,000 clones; approximately 81% are singletons. Per germline, CDR1 SGHRS and CDR2 YFSETQ. The CDR3 runs 15 residues. V shed 3 bases and J 6 bases; nucleotides not matched to a gene: 10. The data were taken from a study of blood T cell repertoires in COVID-19. Study-level background: Samples representing acute and convalescent COVID-19 were sourced from the United States, Italy and Spain.

The sequencing sample was made of peripheral blood. The chain has TRBV5-1 and TRBJ2-7; the match to TRBD1 covers 9 bases. The TCR originated in a man aged 35-49 years with acute or convalescent COVID-19. The CDR3 loop reads CASSSTGTGWFEQYF. The CDR3 DNA reads TGCGCCAGCAGCTCGACAGGGACAGGGTGGTTCGAGCAGTACTTC.